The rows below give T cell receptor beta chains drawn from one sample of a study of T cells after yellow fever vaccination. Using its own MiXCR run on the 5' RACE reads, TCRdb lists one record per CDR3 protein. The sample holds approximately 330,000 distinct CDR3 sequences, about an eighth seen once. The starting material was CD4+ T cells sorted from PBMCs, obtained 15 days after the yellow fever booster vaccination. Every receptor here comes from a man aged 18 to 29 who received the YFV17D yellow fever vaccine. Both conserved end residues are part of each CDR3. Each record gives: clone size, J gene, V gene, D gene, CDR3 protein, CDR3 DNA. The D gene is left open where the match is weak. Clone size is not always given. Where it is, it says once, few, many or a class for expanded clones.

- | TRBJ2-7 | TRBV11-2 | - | CASSLTQGSAFYEQYF | TGTGCCAGCAGCCTTACACAGGGTTCCGCGTTCTACGAGCAGTACTTC
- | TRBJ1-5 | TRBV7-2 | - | CASSFDGQPQHF | TGTGCCAGCAGCTTTGATGGTCAGCCCCAGCATTTT
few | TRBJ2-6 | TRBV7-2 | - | CASSAYGRAGANVLTF | TGTGCCAGCAGCGCCTACGGGCGGGCTGGGGCCAACGTCCTGACTTTC
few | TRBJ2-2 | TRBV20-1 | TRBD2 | CSARSVYGGDTGELFF | TGCAGTGCTAGATCCGTATACGGGGGGGACACCGGGGAGCTGTTTTTT
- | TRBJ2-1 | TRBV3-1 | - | CASSPAWAGVYNEQFF | TGTGCCAGCAGCCCAGCATGGGCAGGGGTATACAATGAGCAGTTCTTC
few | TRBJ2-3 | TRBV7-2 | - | CASSFLGRKSTDTQYF | TGTGCCAGCAGCTTCTTAGGTCGCAAAAGCACAGATACGCAGTATTTT
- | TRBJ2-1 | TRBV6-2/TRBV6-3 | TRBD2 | CASSSRGGSDEQFF | TGTGCCAGCAGTTCCCGGGGGGGCAGCGATGAGCAGTTCTTC
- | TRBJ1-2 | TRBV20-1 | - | CSAAPSDYGYTF | TGCAGTGCCGCACCAAGTGACTATGGCTACACCTTC
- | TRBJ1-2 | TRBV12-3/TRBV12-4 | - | CASRLRTVDGYTF | TGTGCCAGCAGGCTAAGGACCGTCGATGGCTACACCTTC
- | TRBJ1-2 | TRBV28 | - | CASDGGAIYGYTF | TGTGCCAGCGATGGGGGGGCTATCTATGGCTACACCTTC
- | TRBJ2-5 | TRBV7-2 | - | CASSSNAAGARETQYF | TGTGCCAGCAGCTCCAACGCGGCGGGGGCCCGAGAGACCCAGTACTTC
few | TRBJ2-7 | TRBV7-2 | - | CASSPDVRNEQYF | TGTGCCAGCAGCCCGGATGTGCGGAACGAGCAGTACTTC
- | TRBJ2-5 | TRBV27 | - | CASSALGYRETQYF | TGTGCCAGCAGTGCCTTGGGCTATCGCGAGACCCAGTACTTC
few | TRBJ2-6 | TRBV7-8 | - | CASKFSGANVLTF | TGTGCCAGCAAATTCTCTGGGGCCAACGTCCTGACTTTC
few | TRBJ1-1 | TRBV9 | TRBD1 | CASSVTGGWTEAFF | TGTGCCAGCAGCGTAACAGGGGGCTGGACTGAAGCTTTCTTT
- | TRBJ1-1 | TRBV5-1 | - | CASSFGDGNTEAFF | TGCGCCAGCAGCTTCGGGGACGGGAACACTGAAGCTTTCTTT
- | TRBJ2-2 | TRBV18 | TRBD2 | CASSGLAGGNTGELFF | TGTGCCAGCTCCGGACTAGCGGGGGGAAACACCGGGGAGCTGTTTTTT
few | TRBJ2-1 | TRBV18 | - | CASSPYSNEQFF | TGTGCCAGCTCACCATACAGCAATGAGCAGTTCTTC
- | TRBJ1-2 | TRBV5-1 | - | CASRPNAGSTVGYGYTF | TGCGCCAGCAGACCCAACGCAGGTTCGACAGTAGGTTATGGCTACACCTTC
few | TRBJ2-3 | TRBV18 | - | CASSPVADTQYF | TGTGCCAGCTCACCAGTGGCAGATACGCAGTATTTT
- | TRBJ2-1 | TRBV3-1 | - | CASSQVGAEQFF | TGTGCCAGCAGCCAGGTCGGGGCGGAGCAGTTCTTC
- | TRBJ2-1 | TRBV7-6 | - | CASSFPRAKGSEQFF | TGTGCCAGCAGCTTTCCCCGGGCGAAAGGTAGTGAGCAGTTCTTC
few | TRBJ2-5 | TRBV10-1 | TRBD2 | CASNGSGGQETQYF | TGCGCCAGCAATGGTAGCGGGGGGCAAGAGACCCAGTACTTC
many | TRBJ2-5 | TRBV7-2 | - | CASSTSGTSGGTQYF | TGTGCCAGCAGCACCTCCGGGACATCTGGGGGGACCCAGTACTTC
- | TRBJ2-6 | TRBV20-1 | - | CSASGRANVSGANVLTF | TGCAGTGCTAGCGGCAGGGCGAATGTCTCTGGGGCCAACGTCCTGACTTTC
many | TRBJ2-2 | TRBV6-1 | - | CASISGSNTGELFF | TGTGCCAGCATCTCAGGCAGCAACACCGGGGAGCTGTTTTTT
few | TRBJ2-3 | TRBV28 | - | CANAREGTDTQYF | TGTGCCAACGCGCGCGAGGGCACAGATACGCAGTATTTT
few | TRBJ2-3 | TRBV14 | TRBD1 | CASSQIGGLSTDTQYF | TGTGCCAGCAGCCAAATAGGGGGCCTTAGCACAGATACGCAGTATTTT
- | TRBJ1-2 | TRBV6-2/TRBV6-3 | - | CASSWAEYGYTF | TGTGCCAGCAGTTGGGCTGAGTATGGCTACACCTTC
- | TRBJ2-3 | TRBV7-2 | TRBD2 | CASSSSARGGDTQYF | TGTGCCAGCAGCTCATCGGCCCGGGGGGGAGATACGCAGTATTTT
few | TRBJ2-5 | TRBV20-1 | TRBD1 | CSAITRGRWETQYF | TGCAGTGCAATAACCAGGGGGCGGTGGGAGACCCAGTACTTC
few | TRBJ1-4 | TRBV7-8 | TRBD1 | CASSPNRGVTPTNEKLFF | TGTGCCAGCAGCCCTAACAGGGGGGTTACGCCAACTAATGAAAAACTGTTTTTT
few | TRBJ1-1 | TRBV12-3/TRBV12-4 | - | CASSDQGWDTEAFF | TGTGCCAGCAGTGATCAGGGGTGGGACACTGAAGCTTTCTTT
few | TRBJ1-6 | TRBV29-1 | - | CSVGESYNSPLHF | TGCAGTGTGGGAGAGTCCTATAATTCACCCCTCCACTTT
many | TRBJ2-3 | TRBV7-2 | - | CASSLGGGRDTQYF | TGTGCCAGCAGCTTAGGGGGGGGCCGGGATACGCAGTATTTT
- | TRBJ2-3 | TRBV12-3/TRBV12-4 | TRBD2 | CASSPSGSGTTDTQYF | TGTGCCAGCAGCCCTAGCGGTAGCGGGACCACAGATACGCAGTATTTT
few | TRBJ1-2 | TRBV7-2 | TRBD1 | CASSLVPGQGYGYTF | TGTGCCAGCAGCTTAGTCCCAGGACAGGGCTATGGCTACACCTTC
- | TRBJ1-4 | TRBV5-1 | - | CASSLDKKPNEKLFF | TGCGCCAGCAGCTTGGATAAAAAACCTAATGAAAAACTGTTTTTT
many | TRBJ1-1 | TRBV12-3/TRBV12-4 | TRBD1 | CASTLTGRNTEAFF | TGTGCCAGCACCCTGACAGGGAGAAACACTGAAGCTTTCTTT
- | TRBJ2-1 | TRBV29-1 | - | CSGSGTPYNEQFF | TGCAGCGGTTCAGGAACCCCTTACAATGAGCAGTTCTTC
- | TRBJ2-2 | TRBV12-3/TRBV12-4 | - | CATGTTNTGELFF | TGTGCCACCGGGACAACTAACACCGGGGAGCTGTTTTTT
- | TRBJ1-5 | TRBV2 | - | CASSDLGRINQPQHF | TGTGCCAGCAGTGACCTAGGGCGGATCAATCAGCCCCAGCATTTT
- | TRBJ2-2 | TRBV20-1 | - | CSASPQPNTGELFF | TGCAGTGCTAGTCCTCAGCCGAACACCGGGGAGCTGTTTTTT
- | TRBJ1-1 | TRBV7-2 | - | CASSLGGHDTEAFF | TGTGCCAGCAGCTTGGGCGGACACGACACTGAAGCTTTCTTT
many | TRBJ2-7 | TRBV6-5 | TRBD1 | CASSSQGAGSYEQYF | TGTGCCAGCAGTTCCCAGGGGGCGGGCTCCTACGAGCAGTACTTC
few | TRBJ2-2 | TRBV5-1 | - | CASSLTRENGELFF | TGCGCCAGCAGCTTGACCAGGGAAAACGGGGAGCTGTTTTTT
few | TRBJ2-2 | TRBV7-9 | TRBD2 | CATDSGTRSTGELFF | TGTGCCACCGATAGCGGGACTAGGTCCACCGGGGAGCTGTTTTTT
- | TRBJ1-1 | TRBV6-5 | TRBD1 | CASSSDSRGSFGEAFF | TGTGCCAGCAGTTCCGATTCCAGGGGGAGCTTCGGTGAAGCTTTCTTT
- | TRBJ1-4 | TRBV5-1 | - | CASSVFRGGGNEKLFF | TGCGCCAGCAGCGTATTTCGGGGCGGCGGTAATGAAAAACTGTTTTTT
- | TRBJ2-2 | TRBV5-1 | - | CASSLGSTNTGELFF | TGCGCCAGCAGCTTGGGGTCGACGAACACCGGGGAGCTGTTTTTT
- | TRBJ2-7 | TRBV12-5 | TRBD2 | CASGLPRGGAPEQYF | TGTGCTAGTGGTTTGCCTCGCGGGGGGGCCCCGGAGCAGTACTTC
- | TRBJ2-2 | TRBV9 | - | CASSVAGGFTGELFF | TGTGCCAGCAGCGTAGCGGGCGGCTTCACCGGGGAGCTGTTTTTT
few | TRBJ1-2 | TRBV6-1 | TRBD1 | CASRSTGAYGYTF | TGTGCCAGCAGAAGCACAGGGGCCTATGGCTACACCTTC
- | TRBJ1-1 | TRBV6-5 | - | CASSDQYTEAFF | TGTGCCAGCAGCGACCAGTACACTGAAGCTTTCTTT
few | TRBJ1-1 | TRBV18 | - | CASSPSPAVNTEAFF | TGTGCCAGCTCTCCGAGCCCCGCCGTGAACACTGAAGCTTTCTTT
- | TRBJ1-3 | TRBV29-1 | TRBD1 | CSADRGRNTIYF | TGCAGCGCTGACAGGGGGCGAAACACCATATATTTT
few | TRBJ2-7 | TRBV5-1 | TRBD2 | CASGFGGGNHEQYF | TGCGCCAGCGGCTTCGGGGGAGGGAACCACGAGCAGTACTTC
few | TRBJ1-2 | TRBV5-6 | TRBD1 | CASTLYGQGSYGYTF | TGTGCCAGCACCCTATACGGACAGGGGAGCTATGGCTACACCTTC
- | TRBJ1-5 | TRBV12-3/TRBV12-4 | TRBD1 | CASSPGTGIRPQHF | TGTGCCAGCAGTCCAGGGACAGGGATCCGTCCCCAGCATTTT
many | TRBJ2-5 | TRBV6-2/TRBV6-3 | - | CASSDGAQETQYF | TGTGCCAGCAGTGACGGGGCCCAAGAGACCCAGTACTTC